The clone carrying this TCR beta chain was observed a handful of times. The antigen remains undetermined. The junction had 6 bases not matched to a gene; V was cut back by 4 bases and J by 4 bases. The CDR3 runs to 13 residues. Germline V lookup: CDR1 SQVTM, CDR2 ANQGSEA. This sample stems from a study of blood T cells in healthy people across ages. Primed by a sample-barcoded 5' primer and a J-beta primer mix, a second PCR proceeded for 7 to 11 cycles. MiXCR was run by TCRdb on the 5' RACE reads, yielding one entry per CDR3 protein. Counted here are around 940,000 distinct CDR3 sequences, roughly 47% occurring once; the ten biggest clones make up about 21%. Findings of the study overall: Age showed a roughly linear inverse relationship with TCR beta diversity per million T cells. In long-lived donors, naive CD4+ cell counts and diversity exceeded those of aged donors. Diversity figures derived from one million T cells were judged to underestimate the true value.

This sequence originates from a woman aged 60-70 years in good health. The sequencing input was blood. V is TRBV29-1 and J is TRBJ2-7, with 8 nucleotides matching TRBD2. The CDR3 DNA reads as TGCAGCGTTGCGGCGGGAGGTTTTTACGAGCAGTACTTC. Its protein is CSVAAGGFYEQYF.